The 15 T cell receptor beta chains presented below share a single source sample, sequenced in a study of blood T cells in healthy people across ages. Primed by a sample-barcoded 5' primer and a J-beta primer mix, a second PCR proceeded for roughly 7 to 12 cycles. From the 5' RACE reads, TCRdb called clonotypes with MiXCR, one entry per CDR3 protein. Here the sample spans 650,000 to 700,000 distinct CDR3 sequences, approximately 52% being singletons. The specimen was blood. Receptors originate from a woman aged 80 or over in good health.

The rearrangement uses TRBV20-1 and TRBJ2-5, with 10 bases fitting TRBD2. This CDR3 is built from 15 residues. The trim removed 5 bases at V and 5 bases at J, leaving 11 bases unmatched. Germline CDR1 and CDR2: DFQATT and SNEGSKA (reference sequence). The CDR3 bases are TGCAGTGCTTTTCTGCCCGGGACTAGCGCGGAGACCCAGTACTTC. It is translated as CSAFLPGTSAETQYF.

There are many counts of this clonotype. J is TRBJ2-5 and V is TRBV5-1, with D unclear. The germline CDR1 and CDR2 sequences are SGHRS and YFSETQ. This CDR3 region has 14 residues. V gave up 4 bases and J gave up 5 bases, with 15 bases separating them. CDR3 nucleotide sequence: TGCGCCAGCAGCCTTCGACTGGATGGGGAGACCCAGTACTTC. This codes for CASSLRLDGETQYF.

Many counts were recorded for this clonotype. The chain recombines TRBV3-1 with TRBJ2-4, with 8 bases identical to TRBD1. Germline V CDR1 and CDR2: LGHDT, YNNKEL (reference sequence). Unmatched junction bases numbered 3, after V lost 3 bases and J lost 5 bases. The CDR3 has 14 residues. The CDR3 nucleotides are TGTGCCAGCAGCCAGCAGGGGGCGGAAAACATTCAGTACTTC. Residues: CASSQQGAENIQYF. Looking up the rest from reference TRBV3-1 and TRBJ2-4 gives the full variable domain: DTAVSQTPKYLVTQMGNDKSIKCEQNLGHDTMYWYKQDSKKFLKIMFSYNNKELIINETVPNRFSPKSPDKAHLNLHINSLELGDSAVYFCASSQQGAENIQYFGAGTRLSVL.

This clonotype has only a few counts. The chain couples TRBV5-1 to TRBJ2-1; weak D call: TRBD1 (6 bases). Gene TRBJ2-7 matches the end of the DNA better, so the J call may be wrong. The CDR3 totals 15 residues. The germline gives CDR1 SGHRS, CDR2 YFSETQ. The CDR3 DNA sequence: TGCGCCAGCAGTCAGGGGCCGAGCTCCTACAATGAGCAGTACTTC. Its protein is CASSQGPSSYNEQYF.

In its sample, this clonotype was seen once. This chain connects TRBV6-2 or TRBV6-3 to TRBJ1-2; D is unclear. V lost 7 bases and J 4 bases, leaving 13 bases between the germline ends. The CDR3 contains 13 residues. In germline, CDR1 is MNHEY, CDR2 SVGEGT. CDR3: CASTEGDVYGYTF. DNA of the CDR3: TGTGCCAGCACCGAAGGAGACGTCTATGGCTACACCTTC.

This rearrangement joins TRBV6-1 to TRBJ2-3; no firm D call. CDR3 length: 14 residues. Germline V lookup: CDR1 MNHNS, CDR2 SASEGT. The V and J ends lost 5 bases and 5 bases respectively, with 14 bases between them. The CDR3 loop reads CASSLSGWEDTQYF. In DNA, the CDR3 is TGTGCCAGCAGTCTTTCCGGGTGGGAAGATACGCAGTATTTT.

The sample holds many counts of this clonotype. The rearrangement links TRBV9 to TRBJ2-7; D possibly corresponds to TRBD2 (7 bases). CDR1 SGDLS and CDR2 YYNGEE come from the germline V gene. CDR3 size: 16 residues. The ends were cut back, 0 bases at V and 4 bases at J, with 17 bases in the middle. CDR3: CASSVVAGAGVYEQYF. The CDR3 DNA follows: TGTGCCAGCAGCGTAGTGGCGGGGGCAGGGGTGTACGAGCAGTACTTC. Complete variable domain (other parts from reference TRBV9 and TRBJ2-7): DSGVTQTPKHLITATGQRVTLRCSPRSGDLSVYWYQQSLDQGLQFLIQYYNGEERAKGNILERFSAQQFPDLHSELNLSSLELGDSALYFCASSVVAGAGVYEQYFGPGTRLTVT.

V is TRBV6-5 and J is TRBJ1-1; D is unresolved. This CDR3 comprises 13 residues. Germline V lookup: CDR1 MNHEY, CDR2 SVGAGI. V lost 6 bases, J lost 4 bases, and 12 bases lay in between. CDR3: CASRKGFGTEAFF. CDR3 DNA: TGTGCCAGCAGGAAGGGTTTTGGCACTGAAGCTTTCTTT.

At least ten counts were recorded for this clonotype. The chain couples TRBV19 to TRBJ2-1; weak D call: TRBD2 (5 bases). The CDR3 is 13 residues long. CDR1 is LNHDA and CDR2 is SQIVND in the germline V gene (reference sequence). Trimming stripped 6 bases from V and 15 bases from J, with 21 bases between. The DNA of the CDR3 is TGTGCCAGTAGAGATCCTGGGGTAGCGCGAGTGTTCTTC. As protein: CASRDPGVARVFF.

This chain joins TRBV12-3 or TRBV12-4 and TRBJ2-3, with D uncertain. The CDR3 covers 14 residues. Trimming removed 8 bases from V and 2 bases from J, with 14 bases in between. The CDR3 DNA reads as TGTGCCAGCGCCCCCCTACGGAACACAGATACGCAGTATTTT. Its protein product is CASAPLRNTDTQYF.

This clonotype occurred a few times. This chain connects TRBV20-1 to TRBJ1-3, with 7 bases aligning to TRBD1. This CDR3 is built from 16 residues. J was trimmed by 0 bases and V by 5 bases; bases with no gene match: 10. Germline V gene sequence: CDR1 DFQATT, CDR2 SNEGSKA (reference sequence). CDR3 nucleotides: TGCAGTGCTCCCTCGAAACAGGGGCTCTCTGGAAACACCATATATTTT. Protein: CSAPSKQGLSGNTIYF.

The table lists this clonotype with many counts. The gene calls are TRBV5-1 and TRBJ1-1; D is perhaps TRBD1 (6 bases). V was cut by 8 bases and J by 4 bases, with 15 bases left in between. This CDR3 region has 13 residues. Germline V lookup: CDR1 SGHRS, CDR2 YFSETQ. The CDR3 DNA reads as TGCGCCAGTTTACAGGGTTTGGGCACTGAAGCTTTCTTT. Translation: CASLQGLGTEAFF.

This clonotype showed up many times. CDR3 nucleotides: TGCAGCGTTGAACCTCGGAACACTGAAGCTTTCTTT. Amino acid sequence: CSVEPRNTEAFF. V is TRBV29-1 and J is TRBJ1-1; D gene unclear. The V gene's germline CDR1 is SQVTM and CDR2 ANQGSEA. V was clipped by 2 bases and J by 1 base, with 5 bases between them. This CDR3 has 12 amino acids.

This clonotype appeared a few times. The rearrangement uses TRBV7-2 and TRBJ2-4; 9 bases line up with TRBD2. Germline V gene lookup returns CDR1 SGHTA and CDR2 FQGNSA. This CDR3 has 15 amino acids. Trimming at V came to 8 bases and at J to 8 bases, leaving 13 bases not matched to a gene. CDR3 DNA: TGTGCCAGCGCGGGGGGGACCGGGCCGTCGTACATTCAGTACTTC. Encoded protein: CASAGGTGPSYIQYF.

In its sample, this clonotype was seen a few times. The chain recombines TRBV7-9 with TRBJ1-5; no reliable D call. V was cut by 5 bases and J by 4 bases, with 15 bases left in between. The CDR3 has 15 residues. CDR1 and CDR2 (germline): SEHNR, FQNEAQ (reference sequence). CDR3 bases: TGTGCCAGCAGCCGACACGGACTTTCGAATCAGCCCCAGCATTTT. As protein: CASSRHGLSNQPQHF.